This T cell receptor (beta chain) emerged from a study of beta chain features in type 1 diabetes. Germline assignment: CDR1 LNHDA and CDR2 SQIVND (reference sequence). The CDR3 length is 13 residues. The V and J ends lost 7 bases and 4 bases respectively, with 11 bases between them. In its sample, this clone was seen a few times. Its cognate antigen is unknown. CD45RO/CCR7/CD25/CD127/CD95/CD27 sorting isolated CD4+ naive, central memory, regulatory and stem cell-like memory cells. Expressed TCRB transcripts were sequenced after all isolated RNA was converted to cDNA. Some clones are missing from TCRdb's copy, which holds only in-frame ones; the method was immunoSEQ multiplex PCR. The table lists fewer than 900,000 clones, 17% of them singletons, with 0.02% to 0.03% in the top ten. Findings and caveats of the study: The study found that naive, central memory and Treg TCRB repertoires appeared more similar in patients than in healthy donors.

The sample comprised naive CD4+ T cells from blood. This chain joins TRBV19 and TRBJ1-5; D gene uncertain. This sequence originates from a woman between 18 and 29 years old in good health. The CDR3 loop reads CASMRQRNQPQHF. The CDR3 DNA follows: TGTGCCAGTATGAGACAACGGAATCAGCCCCAGCATTTT. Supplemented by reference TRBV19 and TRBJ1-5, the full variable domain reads DGGITQSPKYLFRKEGQNVTLSCEQNLNHDAMYWYRQDPGQGLRLIYYSQIVNDFQKGDIAEGYSVSREKKESFPLTVTSAQKNPTAFYLCASMRQRNQPQHFGDGTRLSIL.